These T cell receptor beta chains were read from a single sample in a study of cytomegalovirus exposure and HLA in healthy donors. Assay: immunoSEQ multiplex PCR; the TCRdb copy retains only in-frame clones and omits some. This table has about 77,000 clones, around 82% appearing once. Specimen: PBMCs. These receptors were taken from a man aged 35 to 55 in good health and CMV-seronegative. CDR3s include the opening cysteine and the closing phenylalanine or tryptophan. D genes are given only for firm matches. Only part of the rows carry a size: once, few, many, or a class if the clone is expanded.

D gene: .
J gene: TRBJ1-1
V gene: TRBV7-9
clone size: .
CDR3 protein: CAGGAGLNTEAFF
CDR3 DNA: TGTGCCGGCGGGGCGGGTTTGAACACTGAAGCTTTCTTT

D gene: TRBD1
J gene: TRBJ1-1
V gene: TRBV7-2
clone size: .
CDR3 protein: CASSLSSPRDRGLGAFF
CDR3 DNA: TGTGCCAGCAGCTTAAGTTCCCCCCGAGACAGGGGTCTTGGGGCTTTCTTT

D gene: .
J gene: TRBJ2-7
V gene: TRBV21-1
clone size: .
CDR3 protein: CASSKDGGVKAYEQYF
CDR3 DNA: TGTGCCAGCAGCAAAGACGGGGGGGTTAAGGCCTACGAGCAGTACTTC

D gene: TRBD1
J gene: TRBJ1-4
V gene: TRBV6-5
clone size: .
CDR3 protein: CASSRQGRVEKLFF
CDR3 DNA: TGTGCCAGCAGTCGACAGGGAAGGGTTGAAAAACTGTTTTTT

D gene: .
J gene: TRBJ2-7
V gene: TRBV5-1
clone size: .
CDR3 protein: CASRKFGQLSYEQYF
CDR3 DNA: TGCGCCAGCAGGAAATTTGGACAGCTCTCCTACGAGCAGTACTTC

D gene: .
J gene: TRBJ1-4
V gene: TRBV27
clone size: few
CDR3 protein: CASRRGGNEKLFF
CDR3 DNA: TGTGCCAGCAGGAGAGGCGGAAATGAAAAACTGTTTTTT

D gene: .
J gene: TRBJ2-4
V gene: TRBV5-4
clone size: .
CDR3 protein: CASSAGGGRAKNIQYF
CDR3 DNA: TGTGCCAGCAGCGCCGGGGGTGGTCGGGCCAAAAACATTCAGTACTTC

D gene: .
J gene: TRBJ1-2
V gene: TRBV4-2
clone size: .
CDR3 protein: CASSQEISAGKGYTF
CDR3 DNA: TGTGCCAGCAGCCAAGAGATTTCGGCAGGCAAGGGCTACACCTTC

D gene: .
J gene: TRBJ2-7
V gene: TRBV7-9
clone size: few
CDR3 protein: CASSRDNSYEQYF
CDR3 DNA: TGTGCCAGCAGCCGAGACAACTCCTACGAGCAGTACTTC

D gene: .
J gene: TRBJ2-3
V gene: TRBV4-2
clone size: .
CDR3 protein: CASSQQGSTDTQYF
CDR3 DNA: TGTGCCAGCAGCCAACAGGGTAGCACAGATACGCAGTATTTT

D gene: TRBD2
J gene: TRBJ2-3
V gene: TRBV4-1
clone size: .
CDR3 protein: CASSQDQWASGGWGTDTQYF
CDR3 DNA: TGCGCCAGCAGCCAAGATCAATGGGCTAGCGGGGGCTGGGGCACAGATACGCAGTATTTT

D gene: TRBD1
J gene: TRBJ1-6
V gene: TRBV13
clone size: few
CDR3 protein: CASSHRGSPLHF
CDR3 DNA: TGTGCCAGCAGCCACAGGGGATCACCCCTCCACTTT

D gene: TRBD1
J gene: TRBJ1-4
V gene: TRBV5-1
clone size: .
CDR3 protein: CASSATGTGVEKLFF
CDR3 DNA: TGCGCCAGCAGCGCTACCGGGACAGGGGTTGAAAAACTGTTTTTT

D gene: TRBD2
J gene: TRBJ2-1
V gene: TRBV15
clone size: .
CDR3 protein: CATSGRSGGANEQFF
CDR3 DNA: TGTGCCACCAGCGGGCGGAGCGGGGGTGCAAATGAGCAGTTCTTC

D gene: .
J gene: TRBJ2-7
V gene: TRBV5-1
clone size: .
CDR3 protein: CASRRSGSHEQYF
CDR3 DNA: TGCGCCAGCCGACGATCAGGGTCCCACGAGCAGTACTTC

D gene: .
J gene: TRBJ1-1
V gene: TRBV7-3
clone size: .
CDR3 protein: CASSLFERTEAFF
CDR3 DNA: TGTGCCAGCAGCTTATTTGAGCGGACTGAAGCTTTCTTT

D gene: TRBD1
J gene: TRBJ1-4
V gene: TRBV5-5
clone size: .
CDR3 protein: CASSDRAANEKLFF
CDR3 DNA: TGTGCCAGCAGCGACAGGGCGGCTAATGAAAAACTGTTTTTT

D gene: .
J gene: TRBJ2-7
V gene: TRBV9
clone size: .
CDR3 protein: CASSVDWTVYEQYF
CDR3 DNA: TGTGCCAGCAGCGTAGATTGGACAGTCTACGAGCAGTACTTC

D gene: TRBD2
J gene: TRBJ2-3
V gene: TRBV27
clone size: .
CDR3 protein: CASSPIISGGDTDTQYF
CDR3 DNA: TGTGCCAGCAGTCCAATCATTAGCGGGGGGGACACAGATACGCAGTATTTT

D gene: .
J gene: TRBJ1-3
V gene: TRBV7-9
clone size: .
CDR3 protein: CASSRRVSGNTIYF
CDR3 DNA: TGTGCCAGCAGCCGGAGGGTCTCTGGAAACACCATATATTTT

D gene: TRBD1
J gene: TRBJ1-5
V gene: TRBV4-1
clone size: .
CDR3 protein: CASSPGTANQPQHF
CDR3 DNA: TGCGCCAGCAGTCCCGGGACAGCGAATCAGCCCCAGCATTTT

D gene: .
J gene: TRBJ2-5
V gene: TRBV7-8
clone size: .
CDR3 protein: CASSLQRQETQYF
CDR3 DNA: TGTGCCAGCAGCTTACAACGGCAAGAGACCCAGTACTTC

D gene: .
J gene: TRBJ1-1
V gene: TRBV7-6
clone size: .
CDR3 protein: CASSLVAGHPNTEAFF
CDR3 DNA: TGTGCCAGCAGCTTAGTAGCGGGACACCCCAACACTGAAGCTTTCTTT

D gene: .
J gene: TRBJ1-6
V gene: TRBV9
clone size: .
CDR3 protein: CASSDRPGNSPLHF
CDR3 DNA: TGTGCCAGCAGCGATCGGCCAGGTAATTCACCCCTCCACTTT

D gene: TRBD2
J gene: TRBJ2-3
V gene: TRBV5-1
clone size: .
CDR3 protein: CASSLRPAGVSVTDTQYF
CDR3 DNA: TGCGCCAGCAGCTTGAGGCCAGCGGGGGTTTCCGTCACAGATACGCAGTATTTT

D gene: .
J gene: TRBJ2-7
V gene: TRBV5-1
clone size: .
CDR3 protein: CASSSPDNYEQYF
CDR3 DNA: TGCGCCAGCAGCTCCCCGGACAACTACGAGCAGTACTTC

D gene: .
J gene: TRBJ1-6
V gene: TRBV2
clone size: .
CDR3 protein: CASSEVPRGVLHF
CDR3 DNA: TGTGCCAGCAGTGAAGTACCCCGGGGGGTCCTCCACTTT

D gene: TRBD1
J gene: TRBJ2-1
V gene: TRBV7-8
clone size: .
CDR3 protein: CASSLKGDSPTQQFF
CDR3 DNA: TGTGCCAGCAGCTTAAAGGGGGACAGCCCAACGCAGCAGTTCTTC

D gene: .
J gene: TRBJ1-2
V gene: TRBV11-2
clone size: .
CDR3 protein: CASRRDAPIEGYTF
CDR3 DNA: TGTGCCAGCAGGCGGGACGCACCGATTGAGGGCTACACCTTC

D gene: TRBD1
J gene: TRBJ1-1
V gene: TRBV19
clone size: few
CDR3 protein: CAIQTGLNTEAFF
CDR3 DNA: TGTGCCATCCAGACAGGGTTGAACACTGAAGCTTTCTTT

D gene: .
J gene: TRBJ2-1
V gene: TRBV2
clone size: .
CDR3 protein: CATPGLSAYNEQFF
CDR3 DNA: TGTGCCACTCCGGGACTCTCAGCCTACAATGAGCAGTTCTTC